These 18 T cell receptor beta chains were sequenced from one sample in a study of cytomegalovirus exposure and HLA in healthy donors. The PCR was carried out with 60 Vbeta primers and 13 Jbeta primers. The table came from immunoSEQ multiplex PCR; TCRdb's copy has only in-frame clones and leaves some out. Of approximately 130,000 clones listed, 82% are singletons. The sample comprised PBMCs. The receptors were sampled from a woman between 50 and 59 years old in good health and CMV-seropositive.

This clone was counted once. The chain is built from TRBV6-6 and TRBJ2-4; TRBD1 matches at 9 bases. This CDR3 comprises 14 residues. Unmatched junction bases numbered 4, after V lost 2 bases and J lost 8 bases. Germline V gene data show CDR1 as MNHNY and CDR2 as SVGAGI (reference sequence). The DNA for the CDR3 is TGTGCCAGCAGTTACCGGGACAGGGACGACATTCAGTACTTC. Encoded protein: CASSYRDRDDIQYF.

The gene calls are TRBV30 and TRBJ1-5, with 8 nucleotides matching TRBD1. The CDR3 length is 16 residues. Trimming at V came to 2 bases and at J to 5 bases, leaving 11 bases not matched to a gene. CDR1 GTSNPN and CDR2 SVGIG come from the germline V gene (reference sequence). The CDR3 loop reads CAWSPMTGEYYQPQHF. Here the CDR3 DNA reads TGTGCCTGGAGTCCTATGACAGGGGAGTACTATCAGCCCCAGCATTTT.

The chain combines TRBV27 with TRBJ2-1; 12 nucleotides line up with TRBD2. The CDR3 has 15 amino acids. Looked up from germline, CDR1 is MNHEY and CDR2 is SMNVEV (reference sequence). Losses at the gene ends were 6 bases for V and 4 bases for J; bases not matched to a gene: 4. The CDR3, as DNA: TGTGCCAGCAGCCTAGCGGGGGGGCCGTACAATGAGCAGTTCTTC. Translated: CASSLAGGPYNEQFF.

This chain connects TRBV7-2 to TRBJ2-7, with 7 bases lining up with TRBD2. The germline CDR1 and CDR2 sequences are SGHTA and FQGNSA. This CDR3 is 14 amino acids long. Germline trimming cut 1 base from V and 0 bases from J; bases unmatched to any gene: 0. CDR3 loop: CASSLVAGSYEQYF. DNA of the CDR3: TGTGCCAGCAGCTTAGTAGCGGGCTCCTACGAGCAGTACTTC.

The chain is built from TRBV4-1 and TRBJ2-7; possible D gene TRBD2, 5 bases. Germline V lookup: CDR1 MGHRA, CDR2 YSYEKL. The CDR3 extends over 16 amino acids. Trimming stripped 0 bases from V and 9 bases from J, with 21 bases between. As DNA, the CDR3 is TGCGCCAGCAGCCAAGAACTAGGCCCCCCGAATCCGGGGCAGTACTTC. This encodes CASSQELGPPNPGQYF.

In its sample, this clone was seen once. This chain uses TRBV5-1 with TRBJ1-5, with a weak D call TRBD1 (5 bases). The CDR3 has 15 amino acids. The V end was cut by 4 bases, the J end by 3 bases, with 14 bases between. Germline V gene sequence: CDR1 SGHRS, CDR2 YFSETQ. In DNA form, the CDR3 reads TGCGCCAGCAGCACTGGAGCGGGGGACAATCAGCCCCAGCATTTT. Translated: CASSTGAGDNQPQHF.

V and J are TRBV30 and TRBJ1-5, with 7 bases lining up with TRBD1. The CDR3 is 14 residues long. With V trimmed by 0 bases and J by 6 bases, 5 bases remained unmatched. Germline V lookup: CDR1 GTSNPN, CDR2 SVGIG (reference sequence). CDR3 protein: CAWSVGGGGQPQHF. The CDR3 nucleotides read TGTGCCTGGAGTGTAGGAGGGGGCGGTCAGCCCCAGCATTTT.

Details on this clone: An end of the junction differs from the germline gene, which may be a read error. This chain joins TRBV15 and TRBJ2-7; possible D gene TRBD2, 7 bases. From germline, CDR1 is LNHNV and CDR2 YYDKDF (reference sequence). This CDR3 is built from 13 residues. The CDR3 here is CATRNKGGNERYF. Here the CDR3 DNA reads TGTGCCACCAGAAACAAGGGGGGGAACGAGCGGTACTTC.

J is TRBJ2-5 and V is TRBV5-5, with D perhaps TRBD1 (6 bases). CDR1 SGHKS and CDR2 YYEKEE come from the germline V gene (reference sequence). V was trimmed by 0 bases and J by 5 bases, leaving 17 bases between them. CDR3 length equals 16 residues. The CDR3 spells CASSLALWTAWETQYF. DNA of the CDR3: TGTGCCAGCAGCTTGGCCTTGTGGACAGCTTGGGAGACCCAGTACTTC.

This chain uses TRBV7-3 with TRBJ2-7; D is possibly TRBD1 (6 bases). V was trimmed by 5 bases and J by 3 bases, leaving 14 bases between them. The germline V gene has CDR1 SGHTA and CDR2 FQGTGA. The CDR3 is 14 amino acids. CDR3 DNA: TGTGCCAGCAGCCTCTCCGGGACAAGCTACGAGCAGTACTTC. This translates into CASSLSGTSYEQYF.

CDR3 protein: CATSRDLAGSTDTQYF. CDR3 in DNA: TGTGCCACCAGCAGAGATTTAGCGGGGAGCACAGATACGCAGTATTTT. This chain connects TRBV15 to TRBJ2-3; 8 bases are shared with TRBD2. Germline trimming cut 0 bases from V and 0 bases from J; bases unmatched to any gene: 2. Germline V CDR1 and CDR2: LNHNV, YYDKDF (reference sequence). This CDR3 is built from 16 residues. Complete variable domain (other parts from reference TRBV15 and TRBJ2-3): DAMVIQNPRYQVTQFGKPVTLSCSQTLNHNVMYWYQQKSSQAPKLLFHYYDKDFNNEADTPDNFQSRRPNTSFCFLDIRSPGLGDTAMYLCATSRDLAGSTDTQYFGPGTRLTVL.

DNA for the CDR3: TGCAGTGGCGGGAAAGAGTACGAGCAGTACTTC. Translating it yields CSGGKEYEQYF. The chain has TRBV20-1 and TRBJ2-7; D may be TRBD2 (6 bases). This CDR3 has 11 amino acids. V lost 7 bases to trimming and J lost 4 bases, with 11 bases between them. The germline gives CDR1 DFQATT, CDR2 SNEGSKA (reference sequence).

This chain connects TRBV7-6 to TRBJ1-2, with D possibly being TRBD1 (6 bases). The CDR3 extends over 16 amino acids. Per the germline V gene, CDR1 is SGHVS and CDR2 is FNYEAQ. The V gene lost 1 base and the J gene lost 2 bases, with 14 bases spanning the gap. The CDR3 DNA sequence: TGTGCCAGCAGCTTAGGCATGGGGGCACGGAACTATGGCTACACCTTC. As protein: CASSLGMGARNYGYTF.

The CDR3 bases are TGCGCCAGCAGCCAAGTGGCTATACAGGGCGATGACTATGGCTACACCTTC. As protein: CASSQVAIQGDDYGYTF. V and J are TRBV4-3 and TRBJ1-2; a weak D match, TRBD1 (6 bases). Per the germline V gene, CDR1 is LGHNA and CDR2 is YSLEER. V was pared by 1 base and J by 3 bases, with 18 bases between. CDR3 length: 17 amino acids.

The chain joins TRBV28 to TRBJ1-3; perhaps TRBD1 as D (6 bases). CDR3 length: 14 residues. The V and J ends lost 0 bases and 4 bases respectively, with 7 bases between them. CDR1 is MDHEN, CDR2 SYDVKM, per germline. The CDR3 DNA sequence: TGTGCCAGCAGTTTATGGGACAGCGGAAACACCATATATTTT. Translating gives CASSLWDSGNTIYF.

V usage is TRBV7-2 and J usage is TRBJ1-1; weak D call: TRBD1 (5 bases). V lost 6 bases to trimming and J lost 13 bases, with 15 bases between them. The CDR3 has 11 residues. Germline assignment: CDR1 SGHTA and CDR2 FQGNSA. The CDR3 region is CASRFGGQGFF. CDR3 coding DNA: TGTGCCAGCAGATTTGGAGGGCAGGGTTTCTTT.

The chain recombines TRBV5-4 with TRBJ1-2; 7 bases line up with TRBD1. V lost 1 base to trimming and J lost 4 bases; unmatched junction nucleotides: 4. The CDR3 runs to 14 residues. CDR1 SGHNT and CDR2 YYREEE come from the germline V gene (reference sequence). The chain's CDR3 is CASSLSNRGYGYTF. For the CDR3, the DNA is TGTGCCAGCAGCTTGTCTAACAGGGGCTATGGCTACACCTTC.

The rearrangement links TRBV6-6 to TRBJ1-2; 8 bases are a match to TRBD1. J was trimmed by 5 bases and V by 5 bases; bases with no gene match: 7. This CDR3 has 14 residues. CDR1 and CDR2 (germline): MNHNY, SVGAGI (reference sequence). CDR3 region: CASSNGQGFYGYTF. In DNA form, the CDR3 reads TGTGCCAGCAGTAACGGACAGGGATTTTATGGCTACACCTTC.